These 12 T cell receptor beta chains came from one sample sequenced in a study of OX40 agonist ivuxolimab in advanced cancers. Only in-frame clones appear in the TCRdb table, and some are missing; sequencing was by immunoSEQ multiplex PCR. The sample has roughly 71,000 clones; approximately 80% are singletons. The sample consisted of CD4+ or CD8+ T cells sorted from blood, taken in a trial of the OX40 agonist ivuxolimab. The receptors here all came from an adult with an advanced solid tumor such as melanoma, head and neck, liver or kidney cancer.

This clone came up once. This chain joins TRBV6-1 and TRBJ2-5; D is possibly TRBD2 (5 bases). CDR1 and CDR2 (germline): MNHNS, SASEGT. The germline V and J ends were trimmed by 5 bases and 4 bases, with 14 bases remaining between them. The CDR3 runs 14 residues. This CDR3 reads CASSSTNAGETQYF. DNA of the CDR3: TGTGCCAGCAGTAGCACGAACGCGGGAGAGACCCAGTACTTC.

This clone was counted only a few times. The rearrangement uses TRBV7-9 and TRBJ2-7, with D tentatively TRBD1 or TRBD2 (6 bases each). This CDR3 comprises 14 residues. Deletions cut 6 bases from V and 3 bases from J, with 15 bases between. CDR1 is SEHNR, CDR2 FQNEAQ, per germline (reference sequence). CDR3 coding DNA: TGTGCCAGCAGTCCCTCGGGGGCCGACTACGAGCAGTACTTC. Translating gives CASSPSGADYEQYF.

V gene TRBV27 combines with J gene TRBJ2-2, with D maybe TRBD2 (6 bases). The germline V gene has CDR1 MNHEY and CDR2 SMNVEV (reference sequence). This CDR3 contains 12 residues. The V gene lost 11 bases and the J gene lost 1 base, with 8 bases spanning the gap. The CDR3 nucleotides read TGTGCCTCCGGGGGGAACACCGGGGAGCTGTTTTTT. Translating gives CASGGNTGELFF.

The V call is TRBV28, the J call TRBJ2-5, with TRBD2 as a possible D gene (5 bases). The CDR3 is 12 amino acids. The ends were cut back, 5 bases at V and 5 bases at J, with 9 bases in the middle. The germline V gene has CDR1 MDHEN and CDR2 SYDVKM. The CDR3 spells CASSLQRETQYF. In nucleotides, the CDR3 is TGTGCCAGCAGTCTCCAGCGGGAGACCCAGTACTTC. Based on the CDR3 plus reference TRBV28 and TRBJ2-5, the full variable domain is DVKVTQSSRYLVKRTGEKVFLECVQDMDHENMFWYRQDPGLGLRLIYFSYDVKMKEKGDIPEGYSVSREKKERFSLILESASTNQTSMYLCASSLQRETQYFGPGTRLLVL.

This clone was counted a single time. The chain recombines TRBV10-1 with TRBJ2-1; TRBD2 might be the D (7 bases). The V gene lost 9 bases and the J gene lost 5 bases, with 17 bases spanning the gap. Germline V gene sequence: CDR1 WNHNN, CDR2 SYGVQD (reference sequence). The CDR3 runs to 14 residues. The CDR3 coding sequence is TGCGCCAGGGGGGGGGCAATCCTAAACAATGAGCAGTTCTTC. It translates to CARGGAILNNEQFF.

The genes are TRBV19 and TRBJ2-1; perhaps TRBD2 as D (5 bases). Germline V CDR1 and CDR2: LNHDA, SQIVND (reference sequence). There are 14 residues in the CDR3. Trimming stripped 7 bases from V and 1 base from J, with 11 bases between. The CDR3 DNA is TGTGCCAGTAATCTCCGAGGGTCCTACAATGAGCAGTTCTTC. Protein product: CASNLRGSYNEQFF.

The chain has TRBV7-6 and TRBJ2-5, with D unclear. The germline V gene has CDR1 SGHVS and CDR2 FNYEAQ. The CDR3 runs to 13 residues. V lost 2 bases and J 6 bases, leaving 10 bases between the germline ends. The CDR3 here is CASSLSDFQTQYF. The CDR3 DNA sequence: TGTGCCAGCAGCTTATCAGATTTTCAGACCCAGTACTTC. The full variable domain, completed using reference TRBV7-6 and TRBJ2-5, is GAGVSQSPRYKVTKRGQDVALRCDPISGHVSLYWYRQALGQGPEFLTYFNYEAQQDKSGLPNDRFSAERPEGSISTLTIQRTEQRDSAMYRCASSLSDFQTQYFGPGTRLLVL.

This clone occurred once. The chain joins TRBV7-9 to TRBJ1-1, with D uncertain. V was pared by 6 bases and J by 0 bases, with 8 bases between. CDR1 is SEHNR, CDR2 FQNEAQ, per germline (reference sequence). The CDR3 runs to 13 residues. CDR3: CASSPTLNTEAFF. The CDR3 nucleotides are TGTGCCAGCAGTCCCACGCTGAACACTGAAGCTTTCTTT.

This sequence joins TRBV7-6 and TRBJ2-6, with 7 bases fitting TRBD2. Germline trimming cut 6 bases from V and 4 bases from J; bases unmatched to any gene: 6. The CDR3 contains 15 residues. Germline V gene sequence: CDR1 SGHVS, CDR2 FNYEAQ. The CDR3 is CASSLWGGGANVLTF. In DNA form, the CDR3 reads TGTGCCAGCAGTCTCTGGGGGGGAGGGGCCAACGTCCTGACTTTC.

The chain joins TRBV7-9 to TRBJ2-1; 10 nucleotides match TRBD1. CDR1 SEHNR and CDR2 FQNEAQ come from the germline V gene (reference sequence). The CDR3 is made up of 16 amino acids. Losses at the gene ends were 4 bases for V and 6 bases for J; bases not matched to a gene: 9. This CDR3 reads CASSSTPGTGVNEQFF. The DNA of the CDR3 is TGTGCCAGCAGCTCAACGCCGGGGACAGGGGTCAATGAGCAGTTCTTC.

The chain has TRBV7-6 and TRBJ2-1, with TRBD2 matching over 11 bases. In germline, CDR1 is SGHVS, CDR2 FNYEAQ. The V and J ends lost 8 bases and 6 bases, in that order; junction bases with no gene match: 15. CDR3 size: 17 residues. The DNA of the CDR3 is TGTGCCAGCGGCGTCTCTCTAGCGGGAGGTTATGTCAATGAGCAGTTCTTC. It translates to CASGVSLAGGYVNEQFF.

The CDR3 is CASSDDLGGSTEAFF. For the CDR3, the DNA is TGTGCCAGCAGCGACGATTTGGGGGGGAGCACTGAAGCTTTCTTT. The chain recombines TRBV5-6 with TRBJ1-1; perhaps TRBD1 as D (5 bases). The CDR3 spans 15 residues. Germline CDR1 SGHDT, CDR2 YYEEEE. V lost 4 bases and J lost 4, with 17 bases in between.